The entry below gives a single T cell receptor (beta chain) sequence along with its context. Its antigen is currently unknown. The study drew the donors from its 120-subject validation cohort, separate from the approximately 700-subject first cohort. V dropped 3 bases and J dropped 8; count of bases not matched to a gene: 13. Germline CDR1 SQVTM, CDR2 ANQGSEA. This CDR3 has 15 residues. Profiling relied on immunoSEQ multiplex PCR, and the TCRdb table lists in-frame clones only, not all of them. The repertoire includes hundreds of thousands of clones, 86% of them detected once, and around 0.8% sits in the top ten. The data were taken from a study of cytomegalovirus exposure and HLA in healthy donors. General study findings and limits: Researchers catalogued approximately 160 TCR beta chains as cytomegalovirus-associated.

This TCR was recovered from a woman younger than 30 in good health and CMV-seronegative. The chain couples TRBV29-1 to TRBJ2-1, with 7 bases fitting TRBD2. The sample taken for sequencing was PBMCs. The CDR3 spells CSVEITTGGVHEQFF. The CDR3 DNA follows: TGCAGCGTTGAGATCACGACGGGAGGTGTGCATGAGCAGTTCTTC.